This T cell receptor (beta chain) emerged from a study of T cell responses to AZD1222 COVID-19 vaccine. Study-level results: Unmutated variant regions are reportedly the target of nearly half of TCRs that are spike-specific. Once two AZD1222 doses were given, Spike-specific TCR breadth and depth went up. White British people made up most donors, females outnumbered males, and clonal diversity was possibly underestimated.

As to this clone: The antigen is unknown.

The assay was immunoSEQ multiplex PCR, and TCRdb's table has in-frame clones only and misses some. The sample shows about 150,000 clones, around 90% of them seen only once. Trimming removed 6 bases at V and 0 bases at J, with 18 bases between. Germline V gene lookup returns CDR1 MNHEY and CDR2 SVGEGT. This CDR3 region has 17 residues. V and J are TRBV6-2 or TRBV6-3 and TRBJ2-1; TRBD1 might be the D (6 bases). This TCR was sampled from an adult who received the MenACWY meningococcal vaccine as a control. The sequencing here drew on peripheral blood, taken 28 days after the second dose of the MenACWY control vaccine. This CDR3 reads CASSLSDRTSSYNEQFF. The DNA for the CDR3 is TGTGCCAGCAGCCTCTCGGACAGAACGAGCTCCTACAATGAGCAGTTCTTC.